Described below is a single TCR beta chain sequence and its context. Its target is not known. The data were obtained in a study of cytomegalovirus exposure and HLA in healthy donors. About the research overall: An earlier analysis found 110 million or so unique TCR beta sequences from 150 million to 200 million T cells. There were approximately 400 genotyped donors. Of these, 75% to 85% fell in the genetic ancestry cluster associated with self-reported Caucasian donors. Study results and limitations: Cytomegalovirus association was listed for 150 to 200 TCR beta chains. In a later analysis, at a false discovery rate of 0.05, some 15,000 TCR beta sequences were associated with HLA alleles.

In the PCR, 60 Vbeta and 13 Jbeta primers were used. Clones were sequenced by immunoSEQ multiplex PCR, and TCRdb holds only the in-frame ones, with some missing. The sample lists more than 95,000 clones; approximately 78% were seen once. Trimming left V 4 bases short and J 6 bases short, with 18 bases between. The CDR3 runs to 15 residues. CDR1 is MNHEY and CDR2 is SVGAGI in the germline V gene. The receptor was derived from a man aged 40-49 years in good health and CMV-seronegative. The rearrangement links TRBV6-5 to TRBJ1-2; perhaps TRBD1 as D (6 bases). What was sequenced was PBMCs. The CDR3 region has the DNA TGTGCCAGCAGTTGCTCGACTGGGGGCGATAATGGCTACACCTTC. It codes for CASSCSTGGDNGYTF.